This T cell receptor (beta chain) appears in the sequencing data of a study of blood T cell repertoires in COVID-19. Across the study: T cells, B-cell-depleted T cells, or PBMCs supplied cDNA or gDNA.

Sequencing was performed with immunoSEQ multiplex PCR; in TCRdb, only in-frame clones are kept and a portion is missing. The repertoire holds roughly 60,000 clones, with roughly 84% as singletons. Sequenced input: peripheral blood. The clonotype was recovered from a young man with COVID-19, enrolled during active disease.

The CDR3 spells CASSINRDRASGYTF. DNA for the CDR3: TGTGCCAGTAGTATAAACCGGGACAGGGCTTCTGGCTACACCTTC. V is TRBV19 and J is TRBJ1-2, with 9 bases identical to TRBD1. V gave up 2 bases and J gave up 7 bases; unmatched junction bases: 8. Germline V gives CDR1 LNHDA, CDR2 SQIVND (reference sequence). The CDR3 has 15 amino acids. Combining the CDR3 with reference TRBV19 and TRBJ1-2 gives the whole variable domain DGGITQSPKYLFRKEGQNVTLSCEQNLNHDAMYWYRQDPGQGLRLIYYSQIVNDFQKGDIAEGYSVSREKKESFPLTVTSAQKNPTAFYLCASSINRDRASGYTFGSGTRLTVV.